This T cell receptor beta chain was recorded in a study of blood T cell repertoires in COVID-19. Study in general: Acute and convalescent COVID-19 samples came from the United States, Italy and Spain. In each case, the material was cDNA or gDNA derived from T cells, B-cell-depleted T cells, or PBMCs.

Germline V gene data show CDR1 as SGDLS and CDR2 as YYNGEE. The trim removed 0 bases at V and 4 bases at J, leaving 5 bases unmatched. CDR3 size: 15 residues. As originally analysed: Estimated nucleated cell counts came from reference gene primer amplification. Measured with immunoSEQ multiplex PCR; TCRdb has only the in-frame clones, and not every one. D and trimming were read from the DNA, whereas the V and J calls and clone size are those reported in that table. The repertoire holds about 180,000 clones, with 82% as singletons. There are a few counts of this clone. The sequence derives from a woman aged 80 or over with active or convalescent COVID-19. The rearrangement uses TRBV9 and TRBJ2-7, with 9 bases lining up with TRBD1. Sample: peripheral blood. The CDR3 nucleotides read TGTGCCAGCAGCGTAGCCGGGACAGGGCATTACGAGCAGTACTTC. Protein sequence: CASSVAGTGHYEQYF. Together with reference TRBV9 and TRBJ2-7, the CDR3 gives the full variable domain: DSGVTQTPKHLITATGQRVTLRCSPRSGDLSVYWYQQSLDQGLQFLIQYYNGEERAKGNILERFSAQQFPDLHSELNLSSLELGDSALYFCASSVAGTGHYEQYFGPGTRLTVT.